This TCR beta chain is from a study of siplizumab effects on memory and regulatory T cells. General study points: The authors could not assign a naive or memory phenotype to roughly 75-95% of proliferating CD4+ or CD8+ clones. The diversity of naive T cells seemed greater than that of memory cells, and their alloresponse contribution seemed major.

The CDR3 length is 15 residues. Germline CDR1 SGDLS, CDR2 YYNGEE. Trimming took off 4 bases at V and 1 base at J, with 13 bases between the two ends. Details on this clone: Its specificity is not known.

TCR templates numbering some 10^5 were assayed per sample. Measured with immunoSEQ multiplex PCR; TCRdb has only the in-frame clones, and not every one. The repertoire holds 99,000 or so clones, with about 93% as singletons. The rearrangement links TRBV9 to TRBJ2-3, with D possibly TRBD1 on 5 matching bases. The specimen was CD4+ T cells sorted from blood. This TCR derives from a human donor in good health. The CDR3 protein is CASSPRQGGTDTQYF. CDR3 nucleotides: TGTGCCAGCAGCCCCCGTCAGGGTGGCACAGATACGCAGTATTTT.